The 24 T cell receptor beta chains below come from one sample, sequenced in a study of OX40 agonist ivuxolimab in advanced cancers. TCRdb's table, derived via immunoSEQ multiplex PCR, lists solely in-frame clones and lacks some. Of around 19,000 clones listed, just over 85% are singletons. The sample here was CD4+ or CD8+ T cells sorted from blood, taken in a trial of the OX40 agonist ivuxolimab. The receptors originated from an adult with an advanced solid tumor such as melanoma, head and neck, liver or kidney cancer.

The V and J genes are TRBV9 and TRBJ1-4; no clear D. The CDR3 extends over 11 amino acids. From germline, CDR1 is SGDLS and CDR2 YYNGEE. The germline V and J ends were trimmed by 3 bases and 7 bases, with 4 bases remaining between them. The CDR3 DNA reads as TGTGCCAGCAGCGAGGGTGAAAAACTGTTTTTT. Protein sequence: CASSEGEKLFF.

This clone was observed a few times. CDR3 amino acids: CASSLVRLANYEQYF. Written as DNA, the CDR3 is TGTGCCAGCAGCTTAGTTAGACTAGCGAACTACGAGCAGTACTTC. The rearrangement links TRBV7-2 to TRBJ2-7, with TRBD2 identical over 8 bases. Germline V CDR1 and CDR2: SGHTA, FQGNSA. CDR3 length: 15 amino acids. With 1 base clipped from V and 3 bases from J, the junction kept 5 bases outside the gene matches.

V and J are TRBV7-6 and TRBJ2-7; 9 positions match TRBD1. V dropped 5 bases and J dropped 4; count of bases not matched to a gene: 3. This CDR3 has 13 residues. Germline V lookup: CDR1 SGHVS, CDR2 FNYEAQ. The CDR3 region has the DNA TGTGCCAGCAGCCAGACAGGGGGGTACGAGCAGTACTTC. This encodes CASSQTGGYEQYF.

The chain joins TRBV7-2 to TRBJ2-7; D remains unclear. The CDR3 is 13 amino acids. V was trimmed by 1 base and J by 4 bases, leaving 8 bases between them. Germline V CDR1 and CDR2: SGHTA, FQGNSA. CDR3 coding DNA: TGTGCCAGCAGCTTAGTCAAGGGTTACGAGCAGTACTTC. Amino acid sequence: CASSLVKGYEQYF.

The chain joins TRBV7-2 to TRBJ1-5, with a weak D call TRBD1 (5 bases). Germline assignment: CDR1 SGHTA and CDR2 FQGNSA. CDR3 length equals 15 residues. Trimming cost V 1 base and J 7 bases, with 14 bases left between them. Here the CDR3 reads CASSLEQGWGQPQHF. CDR3 DNA: TGTGCCAGCAGCTTAGAGCAGGGCTGGGGACAGCCCCAGCATTTT.

This chain uses TRBV2 with TRBJ2-7; the match to TRBD2 covers 11 bases. Germline V CDR1 and CDR2: SNHLY, FYNNEI. The CDR3 sequence is 16 residues long. With V trimmed by 4 bases and J by 1 base, 6 bases remained unmatched. CDR3 coding DNA: TGTGCCAGCAGTGGGAACCCTAGCGGGAGGTCCTACGAGCAGTACTTC. It codes for CASSGNPSGRSYEQYF.

The chain combines TRBV6-5 with TRBJ2-7; 7 bases match TRBD2. Germline assignment: CDR1 MNHEY and CDR2 SVGAGI. V shed 5 bases, J shed 1 base, and the junction held 2 bases outside the gene matches. This CDR3 contains 13 residues. The CDR3 loop reads CASSPGGSYEQYF. In DNA, the CDR3 is TGTGCCAGCAGTCCGGGGGGTTCCTACGAGCAGTACTTC.

This clone was found once. The rearrangement joins TRBV5-1 to TRBJ2-7; 11 bases align to TRBD2. Trimming cost V 4 bases and J 4 bases; bases outside gene matches: 10. Germline values: CDR1 SGHRS, CDR2 YFSETQ. The CDR3 spans 16 residues. This CDR3 reads CASSPRSGGARYEQYF. The CDR3 DNA reads TGCGCCAGCAGCCCCCGTAGCGGGGGGGCCAGATACGAGCAGTACTTC. Variable domain in full (rest from reference TRBV5-1 and TRBJ2-7): KAGVTQTPRYLIKTRGQQVTLSCSPISGHRSVSWYQQTPGQGLQFLFEYFSETQRNKGNFPGRFSGRQFSNSRSEMNVSTLELGDSALYLCASSPRSGGARYEQYFGPGTRLTVT.

The chain links TRBV6-1 to TRBJ2-3, with 7 bases fitting TRBD1. Germline-derived CDR1 and CDR2 are MNHNS and SASEGT. This CDR3 has 13 amino acids. Trimming at V came to 4 bases and at J to 11 bases, leaving 9 bases not matched to a gene. DNA for the CDR3: TGTGCCAGCAGTGGGGGGACAGCTCAAGAGCAGTATTTT. It yields the protein CASSGGTAQEQYF.

The rearrangement joins TRBV6-1 to TRBJ2-7; D not resolved. V was trimmed by 3 bases and J by 3 bases, leaving 15 bases between them. The V gene's germline CDR1 is MNHNS and CDR2 SASEGT. The CDR3 contains 15 residues. The CDR3 is CASSERGPNRYEQYF. The CDR3 coding sequence is TGTGCCAGCAGTGAGAGAGGACCAAATCGCTACGAGCAGTACTTC.

This rearrangement joins TRBV10-3 to TRBJ1-6; TRBD1 is a possible D gene (5 bases). There are 17 residues in the CDR3. Germline V lookup: CDR1 ENHRY, CDR2 SYGVKD. Trimming stripped 0 bases from V and 9 bases from J, with 18 bases between. CDR3 sequence reads: CAISESIGPGLSSPLHF. CDR3 in DNA: TGTGCCATCAGTGAGTCGATAGGGCCGGGACTCAGTTCACCCCTCCACTTT.

The chain has TRBV10-3 and TRBJ2-3; D gene unclear. Trimming shortened V by 3 bases and J by 6 bases, and 7 bases separated the two germline ends. CDR1 and CDR2 from the germline V gene are ENHRY and SYGVKD. The CDR3 covers 12 residues. In DNA, the CDR3 is TGTGCCATCAGTGATCCAGCCGATACGCAGTATTTT. It codes for CAISDPADTQYF.

The chain carries TRBV27 and TRBJ2-1; D remains ambiguous. Per germline, CDR1 MNHEY and CDR2 SMNVEV (reference sequence). The germline V and J ends were trimmed by 4 bases and 7 bases, with 14 bases remaining between them. The CDR3 spans 14 residues. In DNA form, the CDR3 reads TGTGCCAGCAGTTGGGCCGTGGAAGGGAATGAGCAGTTCTTC. It encodes CASSWAVEGNEQFF.

This clone was found once. The chain joins TRBV11-2 to TRBJ2-7; D perhaps matches TRBD1 (6 bases). Germline loops: CDR1 SGHAT, CDR2 FQNNGV. The CDR3 consists of 14 residues. The germline V and J ends were trimmed by 5 bases and 2 bases, with 13 bases remaining between them. The CDR3 DNA reads as TGTGCCAGCAGCGGAGGCGGACAGACCTACGAGCAGTACTTC. Its protein product is CASSGGGQTYEQYF.

The chain couples TRBV7-9 to TRBJ1-1, with a weak D call TRBD1 (6 bases). This CDR3 is 15 amino acids long. From germline, CDR1 is SEHNR and CDR2 FQNEAQ (reference sequence). Trimming left V 1 base short and J 0 bases short, with 9 bases between. DNA for the CDR3: TGTGCCAGCAGCTTAGGCCGACAGGTGAACACTGAAGCTTTCTTT. This encodes CASSLGRQVNTEAFF.

This rearrangement joins TRBV6-5 to TRBJ2-7; 11 nucleotides match TRBD2. V trimming: 8 bases; J trimming: 4 bases; junction bases outside the gene matches: 4. CDR3 length: 13 amino acids. Germline V gene data show CDR1 as MNHEY and CDR2 as SVGAGI. For the CDR3, the DNA is TGTGCCAGCGGACTAGCGGGCGATTACGAGCAGTACTTC. Translated: CASGLAGDYEQYF.

This rearrangement joins TRBV27 to TRBJ2-7; tentative D call: TRBD2 (6 bases). This CDR3 contains 12 residues. V shed 7 bases and J shed 7 bases, with 14 bases lying between them. Germline V CDR1 and CDR2: MNHEY, SMNVEV (reference sequence). The CDR3 loop is CASKGGGREQYF. The CDR3 DNA reads as TGTGCCAGCAAAGGTGGGGGGAGAGAGCAGTACTTC.

The V and J genes are TRBV27 and TRBJ1-5, with a weak D call TRBD1 (5 bases). The CDR3 sequence is 14 residues long. Germline V CDR1 and CDR2: MNHEY, SMNVEV (reference sequence). The V gene lost 2 bases and the J gene lost 1 base, with 6 bases spanning the gap. CDR3 DNA: TGTGCCAGCAGTTTAGCAGGGAGCAATCAGCCCCAGCATTTT. Translation gives CASSLAGSNQPQHF.

The CDR3 sequence is CASSRTGNNSPLHF. CDR3 in DNA: TGTGCCAGCAGCCGGACAGGGAACAATTCACCCCTCCACTTT. This rearrangement joins TRBV7-9 to TRBJ1-6; 8 bases match TRBD1. CDR1 and CDR2 from the germline V gene are SEHNR and FQNEAQ (reference sequence). Germline trimming cut 5 bases from V and 7 bases from J; bases unmatched to any gene: 4. The CDR3 is made up of 14 amino acids.

This chain joins TRBV6-1 and TRBJ2-7; D possibly matches TRBD1 or TRBD2 (5 bases each). The CDR3 runs 15 residues. Trimming stripped 2 bases from V and 0 bases from J, with 11 bases between. Germline lookup yields CDR1 MNHNS and CDR2 SASEGT. CDR3 amino acids: CASSELGDHSYEQYF. The DNA of the CDR3 is TGTGCCAGCAGTGAATTGGGGGACCACTCCTACGAGCAGTACTTC.

The rearrangement links TRBV6-1 to TRBJ2-3; 10 bases are a match to TRBD1. CDR1 MNHNS and CDR2 SASEGT come from the germline V gene. V lost 4 bases, J lost 4 bases, and 8 bases stayed unmatched. The CDR3 totals 16 residues. The CDR3 spells CASSVWTGGNSDTQYF. The DNA of the CDR3 is TGTGCCAGCAGTGTATGGACAGGGGGGAACTCAGATACGCAGTATTTT.

This clone was seen just once. CDR3 coding DNA: TGTGCCAGTAGCTTCGACACGAGAAGGGGAAATGAGCAGTTCTTC. Protein sequence: CASSFDTRRGNEQFF. This chain uses TRBV19 with TRBJ2-1, with TRBD1 as a possible D gene (5 bases). Trimming shortened V by 6 bases and J by 7 bases, and 19 bases separated the two germline ends. Germline values: CDR1 LNHDA, CDR2 SQIVND (reference sequence). The length of the CDR3 is 15 residues.

V usage is TRBV27 and J usage is TRBJ2-1; possible D gene TRBD2, 5 bases. Germline CDR1 is MNHEY and CDR2 is SMNVEV (reference sequence). Trimming took 7 bases from V and 4 from J, leaving 11 bases between them. The CDR3 is made up of 13 amino acids. The CDR3 nucleotides read TGTGCCAGCACCCCCACGGGGTACAATGAGCAGTTCTTC. This encodes CASTPTGYNEQFF.

The chain carries TRBV6-6 and TRBJ1-1; D unclear. V was pared by 6 bases and J by 4 bases, with 15 bases between. The CDR3 sequence is 14 residues long. The V gene's germline CDR1 is MNHNY and CDR2 SVGAGI (reference sequence). CDR3 sequence (DNA): TGTGCCAGCAGCCCCGGAGGCCTACTCACTGAAGCTTTCTTT. Translating it yields CASSPGGLLTEAFF.